A single sample is the source of the 14 T cell receptor beta chains below, sequenced in a study of shared clonotypes between healthy human individuals. The table came from immunoSEQ multiplex PCR; TCRdb's copy has only in-frame clones and leaves some out. Of roughly 2,300,000 clones listed, just under 95% are singletons. Source material: naive CD4+ T cells from PBMCs. The subset denotes: CD45RA+ positively selected. These receptors were taken from a man between 18 and 35 years old in good health. Some clones in this sample may be carry-over from other donors' samples.

The DNA for the CDR3 is TGTGCCAGCAGCTTAGGCTCCCTAAGGGAACAAGAGACCCAGTACTTC. It is translated as CASSLGSLREQETQYF. The chain carries TRBV7-9 and TRBJ2-5; no reliable D call. The CDR3 spans 16 residues. V dropped 1 base and J dropped 2 bases, with 14 bases sitting between them. Germline V gene lookup returns CDR1 SEHNR and CDR2 FQNEAQ (reference sequence).

Notes on this clone: This specimen includes other DNA sequences encoding the same CDR3. This chain links TRBV6-5 with TRBJ1-1; D remains unclear. V gave up 6 bases and J gave up 0 bases, with 8 bases separating them. CDR1 is MNHEY and CDR2 is SVGAGI in the germline V gene. The CDR3 sequence is 13 residues long. The CDR3 sequence is CASRRTVNTEAFF. The CDR3 DNA follows: TGTGCCAGCAGGCGAACAGTGAACACTGAAGCTTTCTTT.

As concerns this clone: Other DNA sequences within the sample encode an identical CDR3. V and J are TRBV28 and TRBJ1-4; D is perhaps TRBD1 (5 bases). V dropped 2 bases and J dropped 0 bases, with 7 bases sitting between them. Looked up from germline, CDR1 is MDHEN and CDR2 is SYDVKM. The CDR3 covers 15 residues. CDR3 protein: CASSLTGATNEKLFF. The DNA of the CDR3 is TGTGCCAGCAGTTTAACAGGTGCAACTAATGAAAAACTGTTTTTT.

The chain is built from TRBV9 and TRBJ2-3; 7 bases agree with TRBD1. J lost 3 bases, V lost 1 base, and 2 bases had no gene match. Per germline, CDR1 SGDLS and CDR2 YYNGEE. The CDR3 covers 14 residues. The CDR3 spells CASSVTQGTDTQYF. DNA for the CDR3: TGTGCCAGCAGCGTAACACAGGGGACAGATACGCAGTATTTT.

The J gene is TRBJ1-2, the V gene TRBV7-9; D is possibly TRBD1 (5 bases). Germline CDR1 and CDR2: SEHNR and FQNEAQ (reference sequence). This CDR3 is 15 amino acids long. The germline V and J ends were trimmed by 4 bases and 6 bases, with 18 bases remaining between them. DNA of the CDR3: TGTGCCAGCAGCTCGGTAGGGGCCGGGGTTCATGGCTACACCTTC. This sequence encodes CASSSVGAGVHGYTF.

The chain couples TRBV27 to TRBJ2-1; 13 bases fit TRBD2. Trimming took 5 bases from V and 6 from J; bases not matched to a gene: 7. The germline CDR1 and CDR2 sequences are MNHEY and SMNVEV (reference sequence). The CDR3 is made up of 16 amino acids. As DNA, the CDR3 is TGTGCCAGCAGTCCCCCCGGGACTAGCGGGATCAATGAGCAGTTCTTC. Translating gives CASSPPGTSGINEQFF.

The chain couples TRBV5-1 to TRBJ1-1, with 8 bases identical to TRBD1. The CDR3 sequence is 14 residues long. Trimming took 4 bases from V and 5 from J; bases not matched to a gene: 7. The germline V gene has CDR1 SGHRS and CDR2 YFSETQ. This CDR3 reads CASSPDRVGTEAFF. In DNA, the CDR3 is TGCGCCAGCAGCCCGGACAGGGTGGGTACTGAAGCTTTCTTT.

V and J are TRBV10-3 and TRBJ1-2, with D possibly being TRBD1 (6 bases). Germline loops: CDR1 ENHRY, CDR2 SYGVKD. Trimming took off 3 bases at V and 1 base at J, with 15 bases between the two ends. The CDR3 sequence is 16 residues long. This CDR3 is CAISDPSIQGNYGYTF. As DNA, the CDR3 is TGTGCCATCAGTGATCCGTCAATACAGGGTAACTATGGCTACACCTTC.

This clone was seen once. The chain employs TRBV7-3 and TRBJ2-2, with a weak D call TRBD2 (6 bases). This CDR3 region has 17 residues. In germline, CDR1 is SGHTA, CDR2 FQGTGA. The germline V and J ends were trimmed by 2 bases and 3 bases, with 16 bases remaining between them. The CDR3 bases are TGTGCCAGCAGCTTAGGGGACTGGTTATGGGACACCGGGGAGCTGTTTTTT. This codes for CASSLGDWLWDTGELFF.

The V call is TRBV5-1, the J call TRBJ2-7; 8 bases align to TRBD1. In germline, CDR1 is SGHRS, CDR2 YFSETQ. Trimming at V came to 4 bases and at J to 4 bases, leaving 10 bases not matched to a gene. The CDR3 runs to 15 residues. The CDR3 nucleotides read TGCGCCAGCAGCCCGCAGGGGGCGCGGGGTTACGAGCAGTACTTC. Its translation: CASSPQGARGYEQYF.

The V call is TRBV6-5, the J call TRBJ2-1; the D is unclear. CDR1 and CDR2 (germline): MNHEY, SVGAGI. The CDR3 loop spans 15 amino acids. Trimming pared 0 bases from V and 7 bases from J, leaving 13 bases between. CDR3 nucleotide sequence: TGTGCCAGCAGTTACTCGCCAGGTTGGCCGAATGAGCAGTTCTTC. Residues: CASSYSPGWPNEQFF.

The V gene is TRBV6-6, the J gene TRBJ2-7; D possibly uses TRBD1 or TRBD2 (5 bases each). Germline CDR1 and CDR2: MNHNY and SVGAGI (reference sequence). Trimming removed 6 bases from V and 2 bases from J, with 17 bases in between. The CDR3 totals 15 residues. This chain's CDR3 is CASRLSRDPAYEQYF. CDR3 coding DNA: TGTGCCAGCAGACTTAGCCGGGACCCTGCCTACGAGCAGTACTTC.

V usage is TRBV5-5 and J usage is TRBJ1-1; D perhaps matches TRBD1 (6 bases). The V end was cut by 4 bases, the J end by 4 bases, with 17 bases between. Per the germline V gene, CDR1 is SGHKS and CDR2 is YYEKEE (reference sequence). This CDR3 has 15 residues. The CDR3 loop reads CASSTVGGGSTEAFF. The CDR3 DNA reads TGTGCCAGCAGCACGGTGGGTGGGGGCTCCACTGAAGCTTTCTTT.

CDR3 amino acids: CASSTRGGGTASNTEAFF. CDR3 coding DNA: TGTGCCAGCTCAACACGCGGGGGAGGGACAGCTAGTAACACTGAAGCTTTCTTT. The J gene is TRBJ1-1, the V gene TRBV18, with 7 bases matching TRBD1. J lost 2 bases, V lost 5 bases, and 17 bases had no gene match. CDR1 is KGHSH, CDR2 LQKENI, per germline. There are 18 residues in the CDR3.